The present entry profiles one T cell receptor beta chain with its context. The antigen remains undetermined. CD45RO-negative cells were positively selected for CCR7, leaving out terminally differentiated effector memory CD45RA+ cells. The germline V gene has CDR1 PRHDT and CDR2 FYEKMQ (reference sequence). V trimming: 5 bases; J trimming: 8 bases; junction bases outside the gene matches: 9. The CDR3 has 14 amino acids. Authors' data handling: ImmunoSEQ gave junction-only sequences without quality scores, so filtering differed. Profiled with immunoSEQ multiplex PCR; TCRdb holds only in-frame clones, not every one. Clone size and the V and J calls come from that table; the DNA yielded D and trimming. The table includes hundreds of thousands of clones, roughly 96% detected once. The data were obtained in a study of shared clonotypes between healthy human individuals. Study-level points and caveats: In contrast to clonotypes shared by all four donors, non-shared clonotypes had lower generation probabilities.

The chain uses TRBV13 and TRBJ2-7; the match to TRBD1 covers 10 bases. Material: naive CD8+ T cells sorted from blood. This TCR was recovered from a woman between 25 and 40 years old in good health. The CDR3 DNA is TGTGCCAGCAGCCCCGGGACAGGGGTCTCCAAGCAGTACTTC. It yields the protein CASSPGTGVSKQYF.